This note documents a single T cell receptor beta chain sequence. This sample is drawn from a study of blood T cell repertoires in COVID-19. This CDR3 has 14 amino acids. Germline V CDR1 and CDR2: SGHNT, YENEEA. Germline trimming cut 2 bases from V and 4 bases from J; bases unmatched to any gene: 2. Using immunoSEQ multiplex PCR, the repertoire was profiled, and TCRdb retains in-frame clones only, with some absent. The sample lists around 270,000 clones, around 82% occurring once. V usage is TRBV11-3 and J usage is TRBJ2-3, with 8 bases identical to TRBD2. This sequence originates from a human donor with COVID-19, enrolled during active disease. The donor label of this sample is uncertain. The sample consisted of peripheral blood. CDR3: CASSLSAGADTQYF. In nucleotides, the CDR3 is TGTGCCAGCAGCTTATCAGCGGGAGCAGATACGCAGTATTTT.